What follows describes a single T cell receptor beta chain. Sequenced by immunoSEQ multiplex PCR; TCRdb stores in-frame clones only, minus some. The table lists roughly 150,000 clones, about 88% of them singletons, with less than 6% in the top ten. The data stem from a study of lymphopenia after photon versus proton radiotherapy. V was cut by 0 bases and J by 5 bases, with 8 bases left in between. Germline CDR1 is SGHRS and CDR2 is YFSETQ. The CDR3 length is 13 residues. The chain employs TRBV5-1 and TRBJ1-1; D is unclear. The receptor was isolated from a man in his fifties or sixties with gastric cancer. The material was peripheral blood, obtained from a patient treated with photon-based radiotherapy. CDR3 region: CASSLAARTEAFF. The CDR3 bases are TGCGCCAGCAGCTTGGCCGCGAGGACTGAAGCTTTCTTT.